The clone carrying this T cell receptor beta chain was counted between two and nine times. The antigen remains unidentified. The ends lost 1 base at V and 4 bases at J; junction bases unmatched: 7. The germline V gene encodes CDR1 SGHVS and CDR2 FNYEAQ. The CDR3 is made up of 16 amino acids. The data were obtained in a study of cytotoxic CD8 clonotypes in ibrutinib-treated CLL. About the study: Samples had a mean of roughly 260,000 productive templates and more than 85,000 productive rearrangements. Study results and limitations: Baseline levels were approached again at progression, after clonality had risen at ibrutinib response. The clonality rise at ibrutinib response reflected private clonotype expansion.

The intended depth for sequencing was 1 in 200,000 to 1 in 1 million T cells. Only in-frame clones appear in the TCRdb table, and some are missing; sequencing was by immunoSEQ multiplex PCR. The sample has nearly 300,000 clones, about 72% seen once; the top ten hold approximately 5.1%. The sequence came from a human donor with chronic lymphocytic leukemia. This chain links TRBV7-6 with TRBJ2-3; 8 positions match TRBD2. The sequences come from PBMCs, collected at disease progression, from a patient treated with ibrutinib. CDR3 coding DNA: TGTGCCAGCAGCTTAGGAACCGGGAGGGGGTCAGATACGCAGTATTTT. This codes for CASSLGTGRGSDTQYF.